This T cell receptor (beta chain) was sequenced for a study of response to subunit inactivated influenza vaccine (dated by TCRdb to between 2017 and 2018). Concerning the study at large: To follow how T cells responded to a trivalent subunit inactivated influenza vaccine, the researchers relied on deep quantitative profiling of the T cell receptor repertoire. Study-level results and caveats: It was suggested by the authors that each seasonal influenza vaccination may recruit only a limited number of new T cells.

The library was prepared using RT-PCR. Instrument used: Illumina HiSeq 2500. The raw public data were reprocessed by TCRdb itself: fastp quality trimming at Q25, MiXCR clonotype calling, in-frame beta chains only. Entries are consolidated by CDR3 protein sequence, retaining the most common genes and DNA. The sample table shows 300,000 to 350,000 distinct CDR3 sequences, and just over 20% are seen once. The ten largest make up about a tenth of the sample. Comment on this clonotype: Which antigen it targets is not known. Per-base quality was not reported, and no clone a single base away is much larger than it.

Here V drops 4 bases and J drops 1 base, and the junction holds 5 bases not matched to any gene. Spanning cysteine to phenylalanine, the CDR3 consists of 15 amino acids. The kept DNA is CDR3 alone, 45 bases in frame from the first base. CDR1 and CDR2, looked up from the germline V gene (reference sequence), are LNHDA and SQIVND. This clonotype originated in a man between 50 and 69 years old who received an inactivated influenza vaccine. Donor details come from another sample of the same person, matched by shared clones. The chain uses TRBV19 and TRBJ2-3; TRBD1 matches 7 bases in the middle. Material: PBMCs from blood, obtained about 20 months after vaccination. The CDR3 loop reads CASSTTGTGTDTQYF. Read as DNA, the sequence is TGTGCCAGTAGTACTACCGGGACAGGCACAGATACGCAGTATTTT. This CDR3, with the reference TRBV19 and TRBJ2-3 proteins standing in past its ends, gives the full variable domain DGGITQSPKYLFRKEGQNVTLSCEQNLNHDAMYWYRQDPGQGLRLIYYSQIVNDFQKGDIAEGYSVSREKKESFPLTVTSAQKNPTAFYLCASSTTGTGTDTQYFGPGTRLTVL.